The 4 T cell receptor beta chains reported below all come from one sample, sequenced in a study of yellow fever vaccine responses in identical twins. TCRdb processed the RT-PCR reads anew with MiXCR; each CDR3 protein has one entry. The data contain over 20,000 distinct CDR3 sequences, roughly 73% of them singletons. Sequenced here: T cells from blood (PBMCs), unsorted or a sorted subset (not recorded which), sampled before or after yellow fever vaccination (not recorded which). The receptors come from a woman in her late teens or twenties who received the yellow fever vaccine.

The J gene is TRBJ2-1, the V gene TRBV11-3, with D perhaps given as TRBD1 or TRBD2 (5 bases each). This CDR3 contains 16 residues. V lost 5 bases and J lost 1, with 15 bases in between. Germline assignment: CDR1 SGHNT and CDR2 YENEEA. As DNA, the CDR3 is TGTGCCAGCAGCCAGCCAGGGAGAGGGTCCTACAATGAGCAGTTCTTC. This encodes CASSQPGRGSYNEQFF.

V is TRBV2 and J is TRBJ2-2; D is ambiguous. Trimming pared 7 bases from V and 2 bases from J, leaving 11 bases between. Germline-derived CDR1 and CDR2 are SNHLY and FYNNEI. The CDR3 is 14 residues long. In DNA form, the CDR3 reads TGTGCCAGCAAAAGATCGGCAAACACCGGGGAGCTGTTTTTT. This encodes CASKRSANTGELFF.

The rearrangement uses TRBV4-1 and TRBJ2-7, with unresolved D. Germline V gives CDR1 MGHRA, CDR2 YSYEKL. The CDR3 is 14 amino acids. The ends were cut back, 4 bases at V and 7 bases at J, with 17 bases in the middle. The CDR3 spells CASSPNPPSTEQYV. The DNA for the CDR3 is TGCGCCAGCAGCCCCAACCCCCCCTCTACGGAGCAGTACGTC.

The chain employs TRBV28 and TRBJ2-2; weak D call: TRBD1 (6 bases). V lost 7 bases, J lost 1 base, and 10 bases lay in between. The CDR3 extends over 14 amino acids. CDR1 and CDR2 (germline): MDHEN, SYDVKM. In nucleotides, the CDR3 is TGTGCCAGCAAGGGACACGTGAACACCGGGGAGCTGTTTTTT. Encoded protein: CASKGHVNTGELFF.